This section outlines one TCR beta chain sequence together with its context. The source of the sample is a study of technical replicates of blood from a handful of donors. Using immunoSEQ multiplex PCR, the repertoire was profiled, and TCRdb retains in-frame clones only, with some absent. The sample holds tens of thousands of clones; 94% are singletons and the top ten take 0.25%. Germline CDR1 is SGHNT and CDR2 is YYREEE (reference sequence). Trimming stripped 0 bases from V and 0 bases from J, with 12 bases between. CDR3 size: 16 residues. The sample comprised T cells isolated from PBMCs. V gene TRBV5-4 combines with J gene TRBJ1-2; tentatively, D is TRBD1 (6 bases). The sequence was obtained from a human donor in good health. The CDR3 here is CASSLGPDRSNYGYTF. For the CDR3, the DNA is TGTGCCAGCAGCTTGGGGCCCGACAGGTCTAACTATGGCTACACCTTC.